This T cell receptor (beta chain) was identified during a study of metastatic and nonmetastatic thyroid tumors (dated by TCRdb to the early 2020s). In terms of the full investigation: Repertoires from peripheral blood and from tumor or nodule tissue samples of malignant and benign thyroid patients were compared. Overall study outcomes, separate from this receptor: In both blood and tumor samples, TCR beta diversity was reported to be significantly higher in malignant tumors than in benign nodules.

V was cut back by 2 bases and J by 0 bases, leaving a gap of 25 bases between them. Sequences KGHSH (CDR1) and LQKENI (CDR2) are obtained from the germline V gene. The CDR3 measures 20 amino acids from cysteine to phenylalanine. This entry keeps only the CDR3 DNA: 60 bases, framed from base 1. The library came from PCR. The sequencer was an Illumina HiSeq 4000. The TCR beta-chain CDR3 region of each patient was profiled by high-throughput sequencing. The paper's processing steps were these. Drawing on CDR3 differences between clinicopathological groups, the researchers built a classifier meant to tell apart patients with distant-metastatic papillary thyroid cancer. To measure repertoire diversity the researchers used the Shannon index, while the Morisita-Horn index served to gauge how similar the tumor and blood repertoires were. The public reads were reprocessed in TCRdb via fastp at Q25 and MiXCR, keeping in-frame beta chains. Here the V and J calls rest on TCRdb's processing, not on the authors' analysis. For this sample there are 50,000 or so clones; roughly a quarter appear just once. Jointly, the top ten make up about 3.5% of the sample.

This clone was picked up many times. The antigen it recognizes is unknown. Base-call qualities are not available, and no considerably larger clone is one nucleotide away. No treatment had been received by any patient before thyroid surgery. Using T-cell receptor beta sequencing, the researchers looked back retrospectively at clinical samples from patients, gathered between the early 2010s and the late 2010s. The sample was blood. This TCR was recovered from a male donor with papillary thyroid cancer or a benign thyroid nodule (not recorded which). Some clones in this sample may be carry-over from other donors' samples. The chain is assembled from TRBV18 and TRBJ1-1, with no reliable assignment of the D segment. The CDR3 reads CASSPLNNLFKTGMNTEAFF. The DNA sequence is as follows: TGTGCCAGCTCACCATTAAACAACCTATTTAAAACGGGGATGAACACTGAAGCTTTCTTT.